The sequence of this T cell receptor beta chain was determined in a study of vaccination effects on CD4 cells after COVID-19. Study-wide findings and caveats: At late timepoints after vaccination, vaccine- and infection-induced clones shrank markedly.

V was clipped by 4 bases and J by 0 bases, with 10 bases between them. The CDR3 contains 14 residues. Germline loops: CDR1 SGHNT, CDR2 YYREEE (reference sequence). This clone appeared a single time. The antigen remains undetermined. TCRdb's copy holds only in-frame clones and misses some; the assay was immunoSEQ multiplex PCR. Of tens of thousands of clones detected, 72% appear once; the ten largest clones hold 28%. Ahead of sequencing, the ViraFEST assay grew antigen-specific CD4+ T cells using viral peptide pools. Following culture for about 11 days, CD4+ T cells were isolated. SARS-CoV-2 infected the person between March and December 2020, as confirmed by PCR. Both day 3 and day 7 saw half the medium replaced with IL-2 medium.

The J gene is TRBJ2-5, the V gene TRBV5-4, with a possible D match to TRBD1 (5 bases). Sequencing used CD4+ T cells from PBMCs cultured with a peptide pool, obtained before COVID-19 vaccination. The sequence was obtained from a human donor who had a prior SARS-CoV-2 infection. CDR3 sequence reads: CASSVQGYQETQYF. The CDR3 nucleotides are TGTGCCAGCAGCGTTCAGGGATACCAAGAGACCCAGTACTTC. Looking up the rest from reference TRBV5-4 and TRBJ2-5 gives the full variable domain: ETGVTQSPTHLIKTRGQQVTLRCSSQSGHNTVSWYQQALGQGPQFIFQYYREEENGRGNFPPRFSGLQFPNYSSELNVNALELDDSALYLCASSVQGYQETQYFGPGTRLLVL.